The rows below give T cell receptor beta chains drawn from one sample of a study of neurological immune-mediated disorders. In TCRdb, the 5' RACE reads were re-called with MiXCR into one record per CDR3 protein. This table has under 70,000 distinct CDR3 sequences, more than 3% appearing once. The sample was PBMCs. The source is a woman between 45 and 60 years old with multiple sclerosis. CDR3s include the opening cysteine and the closing phenylalanine or tryptophan. D genes are given only for firm matches. Clone sizes are given selectively: once, few, many, or a class where the clone is expanded.

clone size	J gene	D gene	CDR3 length	V gene	CDR3 DNA	CDR3 protein
many	TRBJ2-2	NA	15	TRBV6-1	TGTGCCAGCAGTGAACACGCAGGGGACACCGGGGAGCTGTTTTTT	CASSEHAGDTGELFF
many	TRBJ2-1	NA	16	TRBV7-2	TGTGCCAGCAGCTTAGTTTCGGCTGCCGGCTACAATGAGCAGTTCTTC	CASSLVSAAGYNEQFF
many	TRBJ1-1	TRBD1	18	TRBV24-1	TGTGCCACCAGTGAATTTCCGGGGGACAGACAAATGAACACTGAAGCTTTCTTT	CATSEFPGDRQMNTEAFF
many	TRBJ2-1	NA	15	TRBV20-1	TGCAGTGCCTGCCGCCGGGACATAAGCTACAATGAGCAGTTCTTC	CSACRRDISYNEQFF
many	TRBJ1-2	TRBD1	13	TRBV19	TGTGCCACCAGGACAGGGGGTAACTATGGCTACACCTTC	CATRTGGNYGYTF
many	TRBJ2-1	TRBD2	18	TRBV6-2/TRBV6-3	TGTGCCAGCAGTTACTCGCCGCTAGCGGGGGGCTCCTACAATGAGCAGTTCTTC	CASSYSPLAGGSYNEQFF
many	TRBJ1-3	TRBD1	16	TRBV12-3/TRBV12-4	TGTGCCAGCAGTTCCAGGGGGCCTGTCTCTGGAAACACCATATATTTT	CASSSRGPVSGNTIYF
many	TRBJ1-1	TRBD1	15	TRBV5-6	TGTGCCAGCAGCTCTCGGACAGGGCAGGGGACTGAAGCTTTCTTT	CASSSRTGQGTEAFF
many	TRBJ2-1	NA	15	TRBV7-2	TGTGCCAGCAGCTTAATAGGGACCTCCTACAATGAGCAGTTCTTC	CASSLIGTSYNEQFF
few	TRBJ2-1	NA	12	TRBV6-1	TGTGCCAGCAGTGAACACGGGACTGAGCAGTTCTTC	CASSEHGTEQFF
many	TRBJ1-5	NA	14	TRBV12-3/TRBV12-4	TGTGCCAGCAGTTTGGTAGGGGCGAATCAGCCCCAGCATTTT	CASSLVGANQPQHF
many	TRBJ2-1	TRBD2	15	TRBV25-1	TGTGCCAGCAGTGGAGGGAGGGCTTCAGGCAATGAGCAGTTCTTC	CASSGGRASGNEQFF
many	TRBJ1-5	NA	13	TRBV2	TGTGCCAGCAACAGAGATCTAAATCAGCCCCAGCATTTT	CASNRDLNQPQHF
many	TRBJ1-2	NA	13	TRBV6-6	TGTGCCAGCAGTCCATCGGACGGAGATGGCTACACCTTC	CASSPSDGDGYTF
many	TRBJ2-1	NA	13	TRBV5-6	TGTGCCAGCAGCCTCCAGATGGACAGTGAGCAGTTCTTC	CASSLQMDSEQFF
many	TRBJ2-1	NA	14	TRBV29-1	TGCAGCGTCGTACAGGGTTCCTGGGGGAATGAGCAGTTCTTC	CSVVQGSWGNEQFF
many	TRBJ2-1	NA	16	TRBV20-1	TGCAGTGCTAGAGATCGTTCTCCGGGAGTATTCAATGAGCAGTTCTTC	CSARDRSPGVFNEQFF
many	TRBJ1-5	NA	14	TRBV12-3/TRBV12-4	TGTGCCAGCAGTTTTACCAGGGGCAATCAGCCCCAGCATTTT	CASSFTRGNQPQHF
NA	TRBJ1-1	NA	13	TRBV5-1	TGCGCCAGCAGCTTTGGCACTGGCACTGAAGCTTTCTTT	CASSFGTGTEAFF
many	TRBJ2-3	NA	13	TRBV29-1	TGCAGCGTTGATTTCCTAGCTACAGATACGCAGTATTTT	CSVDFLATDTQYF
many	TRBJ1-3	TRBD1	15	TRBV6-5	TGTGCCAGCAGTTACAGGGGGCAAGTAGGAAACACCATATATTTT	CASSYRGQVGNTIYF
many	TRBJ2-1	NA	17	TRBV12-3/TRBV12-4	TGTGCCAGCAGTTACCCCCGGAACACCTACGAGCCCAATGAGCAGTTCTTC	CASSYPRNTYEPNEQFF
many	TRBJ2-1	NA	12	TRBV5-7	TGTGCCAGCAGCTTACCGAACCCAGAGCAGTTCTTC	CASSLPNPEQFF
many	TRBJ1-6	NA	15	TRBV5-1	TGCGCCAGCAGCTTGGTGTGGACAGCCTATTCACCCCTCCACTTT	CASSLVWTAYSPLHF
many	TRBJ2-7	TRBD1	14	TRBV29-1	TGCAGCGTTGCCCTGGGACAGGGGAGCAGCGAGCAGTACTTC	CSVALGQGSSEQYF
many	TRBJ1-5	NA	15	TRBV20-1	TGCAGTGCTATAGTCAGGGGACCTTTTAATCAGCCCCAGCATTTT	CSAIVRGPFNQPQHF
NA	TRBJ1-5	NA	16	TRBV18	TGTGCCAGCTCACCTTCCCCCTCGACAGGCGGCCAGCCCCAGCATTTT	CASSPSPSTGGQPQHF
many	TRBJ2-2	NA	17	TRBV7-2	TGTGCCAGCAGCTTAGACGTCGCGGGGGCTGGCACCGGGGAGCTGTTTTTT	CASSLDVAGAGTGELFF
many	TRBJ2-1	TRBD1	14	TRBV12-3/TRBV12-4	TGTGCCAGCATTAGGGACAGGGGAGTTAATGAGCAGTTCTTC	CASIRDRGVNEQFF
many	TRBJ1-2	NA	16	TRBV7-2	TGTGCCAGCAGCTTATACCGGGACACGATTAACTATGGCTACACCTTC	CASSLYRDTINYGYTF
many	TRBJ2-5	NA	14	TRBV9	TGTGCCAGCAGCGTAGGTCGGATCCAAGAGACCCAGTACTTC	CASSVGRIQETQYF
many	TRBJ2-7	TRBD2	15	TRBV5-1	TGCGCCAGCAGCAGAGCGGGAGGGCCCTCCTACGAGCAGTACTTC	CASSRAGGPSYEQYF
many	TRBJ2-1	NA	19	TRBV6-2/TRBV6-3	TGTGCCAGCAGTTCACGATACCTCCGGGTAGGGGGGGGGCCCAATGAGCAGTTCTTC	CASSSRYLRVGGGPNEQFF
many	TRBJ2-1	NA	15	TRBV5-1	TGCGCCAGCAGCTCGGACGGTAGCTCCTACAATGAGCAGTTCTTC	CASSSDGSSYNEQFF
many	TRBJ2-3	TRBD2	16	TRBV7-6	TGTGCCAGCAGCTTAGCCGCCGGGGGGAACCTGGATACGCAGTATTTT	CASSLAAGGNLDTQYF
many	TRBJ2-1	NA	13	TRBV7-9	TGTGCCAGCAGCCTGGGTGCTTACAATGAGCAGTTCTTC	CASSLGAYNEQFF
many	TRBJ1-1	TRBD1	15	TRBV20-1	TGCAGTGCCAGCCGGGACAGGGAAACGTACACTGAAGCTTTCTTT	CSASRDRETYTEAFF
many	TRBJ2-1	TRBD2	14	TRBV7-3	TGTGCCAGCAGCTTACGGACTAGATCCCGTGAGCAGTTCTTC	CASSLRTRSREQFF
many	TRBJ2-2	NA	14	TRBV27	TGTGCCAGCAGGGAACAGGGGAACACCGGGGAGCTGTTTTTT	CASREQGNTGELFF
many	TRBJ1-2	NA	14	TRBV5-1	TGCGCCAGCAGCTTGGACGGGGACATGGGAGGCTACACCTTC	CASSLDGDMGGYTF